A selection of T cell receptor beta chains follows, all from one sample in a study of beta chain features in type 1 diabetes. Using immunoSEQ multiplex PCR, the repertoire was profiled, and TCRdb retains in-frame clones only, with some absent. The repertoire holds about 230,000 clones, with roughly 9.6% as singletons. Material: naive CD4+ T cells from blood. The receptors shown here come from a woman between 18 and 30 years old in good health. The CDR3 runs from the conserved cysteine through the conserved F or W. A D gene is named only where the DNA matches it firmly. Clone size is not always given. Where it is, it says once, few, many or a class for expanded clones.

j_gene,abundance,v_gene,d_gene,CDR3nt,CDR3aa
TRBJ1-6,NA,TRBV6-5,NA,TGTGCCAGCAGTTACCTAGGCAGGGGTGGGAATTCACCCCTCCACTTT,CASSYLGRGGNSPLHF
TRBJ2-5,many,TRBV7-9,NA,TGTGCCAGCAGCTTAGGCGTAGCGCTCCCGGAGACCCAGTACTTC,CASSLGVALPETQYF
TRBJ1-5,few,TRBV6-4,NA,TGTGCCAGCAGTGTATCGATCGGTCATAATCAGCCCCAGCATTTT,CASSVSIGHNQPQHF
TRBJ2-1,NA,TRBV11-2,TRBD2,TGTGCCAGCATTATTAGCGGGGGCTCCTACAATGAGCAGTTCTTC,CASIISGGSYNEQFF
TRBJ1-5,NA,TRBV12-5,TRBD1,TGTGCTAGTGGTTTGGGGACAGGGGCAAATCAGCCCCAGCATTTT,CASGLGTGANQPQHF
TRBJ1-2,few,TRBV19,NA,TGTGCCAGTATTACCCGGAGCGGCTACACCTTC,CASITRSGYTF
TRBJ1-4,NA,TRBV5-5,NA,TGTGCCAGCAGCTTGGCCCCCCAGGGTAGGGAAAAACTGTTTTTT,CASSLAPQGREKLFF
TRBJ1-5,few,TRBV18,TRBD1,TGTGCCAGCTCACCAAACAGGGGCGATCAGCCCCAGCATTTT,CASSPNRGDQPQHF
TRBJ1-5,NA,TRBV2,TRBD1,TGTGCCAGCAGTGATGACAGGGGTGGACAGCCCCAGCATTTT,CASSDDRGGQPQHF
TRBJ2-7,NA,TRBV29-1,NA,TGCAGCGTTCGGAGTCTGGTACCTTCGGAAGAGCAGTACTTC,CSVRSLVPSEEQYF
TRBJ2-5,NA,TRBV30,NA,TGTGCCTGGAGAGGCGGGGAGACCCAGTACTTC,CAWRGGETQYF
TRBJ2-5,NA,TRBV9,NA,TGTGCCAGCAGCGTAGACGACAGACAGGAGACCCAGTACTTC,CASSVDDRQETQYF
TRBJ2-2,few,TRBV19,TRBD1,TGTGCCAGTAGCCCAGGACAGGGGTACACCGGGGAGCTGTTTTTT,CASSPGQGYTGELFF
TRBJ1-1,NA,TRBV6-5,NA,TGTGCCAGCAGTTCCCTCTTGAACACTGAAGCTTTCTTT,CASSSLLNTEAFF
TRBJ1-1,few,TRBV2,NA,TGTGCCAGCAGTGAACCGAGATCAGGCACTGAAGCTTTCTTT,CASSEPRSGTEAFF
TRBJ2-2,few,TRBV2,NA,NA,CASSEEGFGAGELFF
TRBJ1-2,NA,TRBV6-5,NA,TGTGCCAGCAGTTACTCTCCTGGGAGGGGTGATGGCTACACCTTC,CASSYSPGRGDGYTF
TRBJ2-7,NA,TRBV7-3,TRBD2,TGTGCCAGCAGCCCGACTAGCGGCTACGAGCAGTACTTC,CASSPTSGYEQYF
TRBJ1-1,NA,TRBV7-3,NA,TGTGCCAGCAGCTTTACCCAGGGACCCGGGGGGAACACTGAAGCTTTCTTT,CASSFTQGPGGNTEAFF
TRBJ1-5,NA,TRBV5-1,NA,TGCGCCAGCAGCGGGGGGGATAGCAATCAGCCCCAGCATTTT,CASSGGDSNQPQHF
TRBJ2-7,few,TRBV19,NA,TGTGCCAGTGCCCGACGGGAATCCGCCTACGAGCAGTACTTC,CASARRESAYEQYF
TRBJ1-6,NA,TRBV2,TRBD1,TGTGCCAGCAGTGGGGACAGGGCGGGTAATTCACCCCTCCACTTT,CASSGDRAGNSPLHF
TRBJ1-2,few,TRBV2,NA,TGTGCCAGCAGTGAAGTCAGGGGCGATGGCTACACCTTC,CASSEVRGDGYTF
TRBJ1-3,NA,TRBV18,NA,TGTGCCAGCTCACCCCCGGGGATCTCTGCTGGAAACACCATATATTTT,CASSPPGISAGNTIYF
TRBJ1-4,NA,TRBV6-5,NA,TGTGCCAGCAGCCCCGACAGATATAATGAAAAACTGTTTTTT,CASSPDRYNEKLFF
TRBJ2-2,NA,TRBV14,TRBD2,TGTGCCAGCACTGGTAGCGGGAGGACCGGGGAGCTGTTTTTT,CASTGSGRTGELFF
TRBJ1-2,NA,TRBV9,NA,TGTGCCAGCAGCACTGACAGGACCCATGGCTACACCTTC,CASSTDRTHGYTF
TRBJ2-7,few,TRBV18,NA,TGTGCCAGCTCACCCGGACAGTACGAGCAGTACTTC,CASSPGQYEQYF
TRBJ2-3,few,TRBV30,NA,TGTGCCTGGAGTGTACTAACGGATACGCAGTATTTT,CAWSVLTDTQYF
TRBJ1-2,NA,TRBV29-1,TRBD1,TGCAGCGTTGCAAGGGACAGCTATGGCTACACCTTC,CSVARDSYGYTF
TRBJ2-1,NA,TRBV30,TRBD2,TGTGCAAATGCAGGGAGGGTCTACAATGAGCAGTTCTTC,CANAGRVYNEQFF
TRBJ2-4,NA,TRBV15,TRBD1,TGTGCCACCAGCAGAGTGGACAGGGGTAACATTCAGTACTTC,CATSRVDRGNIQYF
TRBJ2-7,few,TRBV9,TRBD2,TGTGCCAGCAGCGTGTCTAGCGGGAGGGCTCTCCACGAGCAGTACTTC,CASSVSSGRALHEQYF
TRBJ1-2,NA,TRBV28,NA,TGTGCCAGCAGTTTAGGGCAGAACTATGGCTACACCTTC,CASSLGQNYGYTF
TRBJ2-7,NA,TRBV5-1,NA,TGCGCCAGCAGCGCCCGGACAGCGCACGAGCAGTACTTC,CASSARTAHEQYF
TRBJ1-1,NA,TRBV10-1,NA,TGCGCCAGCACCGCCCAGGGGTTAAACACTGAAGCTTTCTTT,CASTAQGLNTEAFF
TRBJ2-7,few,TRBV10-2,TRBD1,TGCGCCAGCAGTGAAGGGGGCCTCTACGAGCAGTACTTC,CASSEGGLYEQYF
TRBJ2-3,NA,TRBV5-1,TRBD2,TGCGCCAGCAGCCAACGGCGACTAGCGGGAGAGGGCCTAGATACGCAGTATTTT,CASSQRRLAGEGLDTQYF
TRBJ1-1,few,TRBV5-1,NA,TGCGCCAGCAGACCGACAGTGAACACTGAAGCTTTCTTT,CASRPTVNTEAFF
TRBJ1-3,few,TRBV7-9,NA,TGTGCCACCGAAGCAGGGGACCCTGGAAACACCATATATTTT,CATEAGDPGNTIYF
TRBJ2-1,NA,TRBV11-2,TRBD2,TGTGCCAGCAGCTTAGCATCCCGACTAGCGGCACCATACAATGAGCAGTTCTTC,CASSLASRLAAPYNEQFF
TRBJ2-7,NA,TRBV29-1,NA,TGCAGCGTGGGTTGGGGCGACGAGCAGTACTTC,CSVGWGDEQYF
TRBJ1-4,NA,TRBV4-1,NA,TGCGCCAGCAGCCAAGTGCAGGGGTTACAGGCAAAACTGTTTTTT,CASSQVQGLQAKLFF
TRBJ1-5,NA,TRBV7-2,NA,TGTGCCAGCAGCTTGTCAGGCAGGGGCAATCAGCCCCAGCATTTT,CASSLSGRGNQPQHF
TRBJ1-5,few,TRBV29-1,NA,TGCAGCGTTCAAACAGGTCTCCTTAGCAATCAGCCCCAGCATTTT,CSVQTGLLSNQPQHF